Below, 30 T cell receptor beta chains from the same sample are listed, as sequenced in a study of CXCR3-negative and CXCR3-positive naive CD8 T cells. In preparing the TRB cDNA libraries, 5' RACE with UMI labels was used. TCRdb reprocessed the 5' RACE reads and keeps a single row for each CDR3 protein, giving no DNA. The sample holds around 63,000 distinct CDR3 sequences. What these receptors recognize is not known. The study, taken as a whole, reports: Naive CXCR3-positive cells had TRB CDR3s more hydrophobic than those of CXCR3-negative naive cells.

Material: naive CXCR3+ CD8+ T cells from blood. This sample's subset: CD45RO-CCR7+CD27+CD95- naive CD8+ T cells expressing CXCR3 (TNR3+). The receptors stem from a human donor in good health. Some clones in this sample may be carry-over from other donors' samples.

The rearrangement joins TRBV29-1 to TRBJ2-2; TCRdb gives TRBD2 as the D gene, but with no DNA this cannot be confirmed. Germline CDR1 and CDR2: SQVTM and ANQGSEA. The CDR3 sequence is 18 residues long. This chain's CDR3 is CSVEDLVAGGEYTEELFF.

J is TRBJ2-1 and V is TRBV7-3; lacking DNA, the TRBD2 call made by TCRdb goes unchecked. This CDR3 spans 15 amino acids. CDR1 is SGHTA, CDR2 FQGTGA, per germline. CDR3 sequence: CASSTGGGPYNEQFF.

The chain employs TRBV29-1 and TRBJ1-1; checking the TCRdb D call of TRBD1 is not possible without DNA. CDR1 and CDR2 from the germline V gene are SQVTM and ANQGSEA. This CDR3 comprises 12 residues. CDR3 in amino acids: CSGRDSYTEAFF.

This chain links TRBV6-2 or TRBV6-3 with TRBJ2-7; the TRBD1 assignment by TCRdb is unverifiable without DNA. Per the germline V gene, CDR1 is MNHEY and CDR2 is SVGEGT. CDR3 length equals 15 residues. The CDR3 sequence is CASSSTPQSRYEQYF.

V gene TRBV6-2 or TRBV6-3 combines with J gene TRBJ2-2; TCRdb indicates TRBD1, and absent DNA this call remains unverified. This CDR3 is 16 amino acids long. CDR1 is MNHEY and CDR2 is SVGEGT in the germline V gene. The CDR3 region is CASSLAGGALTGELFF.

The rearrangement links TRBV29-1 to TRBJ2-3; TCRdb's D call, TRBD2, is unchecked because there is no DNA. This CDR3 region has 16 residues. Germline V gene data show CDR1 as SQVTM and CDR2 as ANQGSEA. This CDR3 is CSVEGMEGSRTDTQYF.

V usage is TRBV29-1 and J usage is TRBJ2-7; TCRdb selects TRBD1, and the lack of DNA leaves this call unchecked. CDR1 SQVTM and CDR2 ANQGSEA come from the germline V gene. CDR3 length equals 14 residues. The CDR3 spells CSVDGTGGSYEQYF.

V usage is TRBV12-3 or TRBV12-4 and J usage is TRBJ2-1; TCRdb lists TRBD1, though no DNA is available to test this call. This CDR3 is 16 amino acids long. The CDR3 loop reads CASSLWTGTSYNEQFF.

The chain recombines TRBV5-1 with TRBJ1-1; the TCRdb call, TRBD1, lacks DNA for checking. Germline CDR1 and CDR2: SGHRS and YFSETQ. This CDR3 is 13 amino acids long. This CDR3 reads CASSFRGGTEAFF.

The chain has TRBV29-1 and TRBJ2-2. Germline loops: CDR1 SQVTM, CDR2 ANQGSEA. This CDR3 comprises 12 residues. This chain's CDR3 is CSVTGRTGELFF.

This sequence joins TRBV5-5 and TRBJ2-7. This CDR3 is built from 13 residues. CDR1 SGHKS and CDR2 YYEKEE come from the germline V gene (reference sequence). CDR3: CASSFKITYEQYF.

The chain combines TRBV5-1 with TRBJ2-3. Germline values: CDR1 SGHRS, CDR2 YFSETQ. The CDR3 is 13 amino acids. The CDR3 reads CASSLSGADTQYF.

The V and J genes are TRBV20-1 and TRBJ2-3; TCRdb's assignment of TRBD1 cannot be checked, as there is no DNA. The CDR3 extends over 15 amino acids. CDR1 and CDR2 (germline): DFQATT, SNEGSKA (reference sequence). The CDR3 here is CSARPPRRGVDTQYF.

The J gene is TRBJ2-3, the V gene TRBV29-1; checking the TCRdb D call of TRBD2 is not possible without DNA. The CDR3 is 13 residues long. Germline V CDR1 and CDR2: SQVTM, ANQGSEA. CDR3 loop: CSVCRDYSDTQYF.

The CDR3 here is CASSVDPLDRGLQPQHF. The J gene is TRBJ1-5, the V gene TRBV9; TCRdb selects TRBD1, and the lack of DNA leaves this call unchecked. The germline V gene has CDR1 SGDLS and CDR2 YYNGEE. CDR3 length equals 17 residues.

The V and J genes are TRBV20-1 and TRBJ2-7; TCRdb proposes TRBD2, but this gene call is untestable without DNA. This CDR3 is built from 15 residues. Germline lookup yields CDR1 DFQATT and CDR2 SNEGSKA (reference sequence). CDR3 protein: CSARLAGDLTYEQYF.

The genes are TRBV13 and TRBJ2-7. The germline gives CDR1 PRHDT, CDR2 FYEKMQ (reference sequence). CDR3 length: 11 residues. The CDR3 loop is CASSAEYEQYF.

The chain employs TRBV7-2 and TRBJ1-1. This CDR3 is built from 16 residues. Germline V gene data show CDR1 as SGHTA and CDR2 as FQGNSA. CDR3 protein: CASSFTPSVGDTEAFF.

The chain couples TRBV11-1 to TRBJ1-2; TCRdb lists TRBD1, though no DNA is available to test this call. Germline loops: CDR1 SGHAT, CDR2 FQDESV (reference sequence). This CDR3 spans 13 amino acids. The CDR3 sequence is CASSLATGGGYTF.

The J gene is TRBJ2-7, the V gene TRBV4-2; the D call of TRBD1 rests on TCRdb alone, since no DNA is present to check it. Germline CDR1 LGHNA, CDR2 YNFKEQ. The CDR3 sequence is 15 residues long. The CDR3 spells CASSQDSGTADEQYF.

This chain uses TRBV7-9 with TRBJ2-1; the TCRdb D gene call, TRBD1, has no DNA to confirm it. CDR3 length: 16 residues. Germline V lookup: CDR1 SEHNR, CDR2 FQNEAQ (reference sequence). CDR3 sequence reads: CASSSWTAQTSNEQFF.

The chain has TRBV27 and TRBJ2-1; TCRdb selects TRBD2, and the lack of DNA leaves this call unchecked. Germline CDR1 and CDR2: MNHEY and SMNVEV (reference sequence). This CDR3 contains 15 residues. CDR3 amino acids: CASSLLAGGHNEQFF.

The chain is built from TRBV14 and TRBJ2-1. This CDR3 is 13 amino acids long. Per germline, CDR1 SGHDN and CDR2 FVKESK. CDR3 sequence: CASSQLTKSEQFF.

This rearrangement joins TRBV29-1 to TRBJ2-4; TCRdb's assignment of TRBD1 cannot be checked, as there is no DNA. This CDR3 spans 15 amino acids. Germline CDR1 and CDR2: SQVTM and ANQGSEA. The CDR3 spells CSPTRGVLAKNIQYF.

The chain is built from TRBV6-2 or TRBV6-3 and TRBJ2-7; TCRdb lists TRBD1, though no DNA is available to test this call. Germline V gene data show CDR1 as MNHEY and CDR2 as SVGEGT. The CDR3 runs to 14 residues. The CDR3 loop is CASSYGRGSYEQYF.

This chain joins TRBV29-1 and TRBJ2-1; the D call of TRBD1 rests on TCRdb alone, since no DNA is present to check it. The CDR3 loop spans 16 amino acids. Germline CDR1 is SQVTM and CDR2 is ANQGSEA. CDR3 region: CSVRWTGLSSYNEQFF.

The chain carries TRBV6-5 and TRBJ1-1. This CDR3 region has 12 residues. CDR1 is MNHEY and CDR2 is SVGAGI in the germline V gene. CDR3 amino acids: CASSPGAVEAFF.

The V and J genes are TRBV11-3 and TRBJ2-2; TCRdb returns TRBD2, unconfirmable since there is no DNA. Germline V lookup: CDR1 SGHNT, CDR2 YENEEA. This CDR3 is built from 17 residues. The chain's CDR3 is CASSHRLAGENTGELFF. Full variable domain (missing parts from reference TRBV11-3 and TRBJ2-2): EAGVVQSPRYKIIEKKQPVAFWCNPISGHNTLYWYLQNLGQGPELLIRYENEEAVDDSQLPKDRFSAERLKGVDSTLKIQPAELGDSAVYLCASSHRLAGENTGELFFGEGSRLTVL.

This chain's CDR3 is CSARDPLAGADTQYF. This chain uses TRBV20-1 with TRBJ2-3; the D gene TCRdb calls, TRBD2, cannot be checked with no DNA. Germline V gene sequence: CDR1 DFQATT, CDR2 SNEGSKA (reference sequence). CDR3 length: 15 amino acids.

The CDR3 sequence: CASRTRDREGEQYF. The rearrangement links TRBV19 to TRBJ2-7; there is no DNA to check the TCRdb D call of TRBD1. Germline CDR1 reads LNHDA; CDR2 reads SQIVND (reference sequence). CDR3 length equals 14 residues.